These T cell receptor beta chains were read from a single sample in a study of T cell responses to AZD1222 COVID-19 vaccine. Sequencing used immunoSEQ multiplex PCR; TCRdb keeps in-frame clones, though not all of them. The sample lists 150,000 to 180,000 clones, roughly nine tenths occurring once. The sample here was peripheral blood, taken on day 0 of MenACWY control vaccination. The receptors were gathered from an adult in good health. Both conserved end residues are part of each CDR3.

v_call	j_call	cdr3_aa
TRBV19	TRBJ1-5	CASSIDRTANQPQHF
TRBV5-1	TRBJ2-5	CASSLAGTSQETQYF
TRBV5-1	TRBJ1-2	CASSLELGSNYGYTF
TRBV29-1	TRBJ1-4	CSVATSNEKLFF
TRBV4-3	TRBJ1-1	CASSQDGRANTEAFF
TRBV27	TRBJ2-6	CASSLRGPPESGANVLTF
TRBV28	TRBJ2-1	CASSSPGTLTGEQFF
TRBV7-2	TRBJ1-1	CASSLVQGVYVAEAFF
TRBV11-3	TRBJ1-1	CASRGQGPAGAFF
TRBV6-5	TRBJ1-2	CASSIAEANGYTF
TRBV3-1/TRBV3-2	TRBJ1-1	CASSPMRQLEAFF
TRBV7-2	TRBJ1-1	CASSLAAAMNTEAFF
TRBV28	TRBJ1-2	CASRPPSGGYGYTF
TRBV14	TRBJ2-2	CASSQDVSGELFF
TRBV27	TRBJ1-6	CASSLSGAGSSYNSPLHF
TRBV9	TRBJ1-3	CASSVTGVSGNTIYF
TRBV3-1/TRBV3-2	TRBJ2-1	CASSSSVSSYNEQFF
TRBV6-5	TRBJ2-5	CASSYFDRIETQYF
TRBV15	TRBJ2-1	CATRDGGSKFF
TRBV3-1/TRBV3-2	TRBJ2-2	CASSQVTVLTGELFF
TRBV6-5	TRBJ1-2	CASSPFLPNYGYTF
TRBV7-2	TRBJ1-6	CASSALQGEISPLHF
TRBV5-1	TRBJ1-6	CASSRDRTSYNSPLHF
TRBV19	TRBJ1-4	CASSSRVGNEKLFF
TRBV28	TRBJ1-5	CASFSSQGSQPQHF
TRBV5-6	TRBJ1-2	CASSLGGTEDFPYGYTF
TRBV20-1	TRBJ1-4	CSANQGLRLFF
TRBV19	TRBJ2-7	CASSPGLAADPYEQYF
TRBV6-5	TRBJ2-4	CASYDRGAKNIQYF
TRBV6-5	TRBJ1-2	CASGPGRQGRGYTF
TRBV19	TRBJ2-7	CASSLPGAYWEEQYF